This TCR beta chain was obtained from a study of Graves' ophthalmopathy and Graves' hyperthyroidism. Amplified material comprised TCR beta CDR3 regions derived from RNA transcripts. The first-round RT-PCR employed HTBI primers together with the Qiagen OneStep RT-PCR kit. A multiplex PCR was then performed as the second round. Via MiXCR, TCRdb re-called the multiplex PCR reads, giving one row per CDR3 protein. The table records roughly 410,000 distinct CDR3 sequences, 15% to 19% of them present only once. Trimming took off 4 bases at V and 7 bases at J, with 10 bases between the two ends. The CDR3 has 12 amino acids. Germline CDR1 is MNHEY and CDR2 is SVGAGI.

J is TRBJ1-1 and V is TRBV6-5; D call uncertain. The receptor comes from a woman aged 18 to 35 with stable Graves' hyperthyroidism. The sequencing input was peripheral blood. CDR3 amino acids: CASSFHPGEAFF. The CDR3 coding sequence is TGTGCCAGCAGTTTTCATCCCGGTGAAGCTTTCTTT.